This T cell receptor (beta chain) was profiled in a study of cytomegalovirus exposure and HLA in healthy donors. This CDR3 is built from 14 residues. Trimming removed 5 bases from V and 3 bases from J; junction bases left unmatched: 4. Germline lookup yields CDR1 SEHNR and CDR2 FQNEAQ (reference sequence). Notes on the study in general: It was reportedly the case that the classifier diagnosed cytomegalovirus status with high specificity and sensitivity.

Comment on this clone: Its antigen remains unidentified.

It was with 60 Vbeta and 13 Jbeta primers that the PCR ran. The protocol was immunoSEQ multiplex PCR, while the TCRdb copy is restricted to in-frame clones and leaves out a portion. The table lists 98,000 or so clones, roughly 80% of them singletons, with about 2% in the top ten. The sequence derives from a man aged 35 to 55 in good health and CMV-seronegative. The sample comprised PBMCs. The V and J genes are TRBV7-9 and TRBJ2-5; TRBD1 aligns across 9 bases. CDR3 in amino acids: CASSPRTGEETQYF. CDR3 DNA: TGTGCCAGCAGCCCGCGGACAGGGGAAGAGACCCAGTACTTC. The variable domain in full, completed from reference TRBV7-9 and TRBJ2-5, reads DTGVSQNPRHKITKRGQNVTFRCDPISEHNRLYWYRQTLGQGPEFLTYFQNEAQLEKSRLLSDRFSAERPKGSFSTLEIQRTEQGDSAMYLCASSPRTGEETQYFGPGTRLLVL.